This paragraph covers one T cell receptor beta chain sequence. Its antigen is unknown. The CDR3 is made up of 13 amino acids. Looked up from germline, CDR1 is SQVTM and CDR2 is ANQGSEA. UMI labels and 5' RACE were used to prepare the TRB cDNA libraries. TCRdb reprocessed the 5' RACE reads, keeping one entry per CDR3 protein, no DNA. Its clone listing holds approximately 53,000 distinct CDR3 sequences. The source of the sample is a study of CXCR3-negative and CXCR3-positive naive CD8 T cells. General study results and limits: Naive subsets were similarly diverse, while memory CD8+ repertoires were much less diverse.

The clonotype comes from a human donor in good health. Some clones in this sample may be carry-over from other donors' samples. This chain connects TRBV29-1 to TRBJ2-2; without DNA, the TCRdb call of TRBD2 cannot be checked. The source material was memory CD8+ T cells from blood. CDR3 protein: CSVQGLGAGELFF.